The entry that follows covers one T cell receptor (beta chain) sequence. CDR3 length: 15 amino acids. From germline, CDR1 is MNHEY and CDR2 SMNVEV (reference sequence). V was clipped by 4 bases and J by 2 bases, with 15 bases between them. This specimen belongs to a study of identical twins. TCRdb processed the 5' RACE reads anew with MiXCR; each CDR3 protein has one entry. The sample holds around 1.7 million distinct CDR3 sequences, about 32% seen once. The sequenced sample consisted of cord blood. This sequence was found in a newborn girl in good health. This chain uses TRBV27 with TRBJ2-7; maybe TRBD2 (6 bases). The CDR3 region has the DNA TGTGCCAGCAGTTATGGGACTGGGCAGACCTACGAGCAGTACTTC. It is translated as CASSYGTGQTYEQYF.